These 13 T cell receptor beta chains were sequenced from one sample in a study of blood T cell repertoires in COVID-19. Libraries were prepared by immunoSEQ multiplex PCR; TCRdb keeps only in-frame clonotypes and omits some of them. The sample records more than 95,000 clones, roughly 82% being singletons. The sequenced material came from peripheral blood. These receptors all stem from a man aged 60-69 years with acute or convalescent COVID-19.

The V call is TRBV19, the J call TRBJ2-1; TRBD2 might be the D (5 bases). The CDR3 runs 17 residues. Trimming took off 4 bases at V and 3 bases at J, with 19 bases between the two ends. From germline, CDR1 is LNHDA and CDR2 SQIVND (reference sequence). This CDR3 is CASSTFGVGIFYNEQFF. The CDR3 DNA sequence: TGTGCCAGTAGTACGTTCGGGGTGGGAATCTTCTACAATGAGCAGTTCTTC. The full variable domain, its missing parts supplied by reference TRBV19 and TRBJ2-1, is DGGITQSPKYLFRKEGQNVTLSCEQNLNHDAMYWYRQDPGQGLRLIYYSQIVNDFQKGDIAEGYSVSREKKESFPLTVTSAQKNPTAFYLCASSTFGVGIFYNEQFFGPGTRLTVL.

In nucleotides, the CDR3 is TGTGCCAGCAGCTCAAGGACTAGCGGGAGCGAGACCCAGTACTTC. Translation: CASSSRTSGSETQYF. The chain uses TRBV5-4 and TRBJ2-5, with 13 bases matching TRBD2. Germline lookup yields CDR1 SGHNT and CDR2 YYREEE (reference sequence). This CDR3 has 15 residues. The trim removed 3 bases at V and 5 bases at J, leaving 4 bases unmatched.

This clone appeared once. V and J are TRBV24-1 and TRBJ2-5; D might be TRBD1 (5 bases). The CDR3 consists of 14 residues. CDR1 is KGHDR and CDR2 is SFDVKD in the germline V gene. With 5 bases removed from V and 0 bases from J, the gap between germline ends came to 9 bases. CDR3 bases: TGTGCCACCAGTGCGCAGGGCCACCAAGAGACCCAGTACTTC. Its protein is CATSAQGHQETQYF.

The chain links TRBV7-8 to TRBJ1-4, with 8 bases aligning to TRBD1. CDR1 is SGHVS, CDR2 FQNEAQ, per germline. Trimming removed 7 bases from V and 3 bases from J; junction bases left unmatched: 4. The CDR3 spans 14 residues. CDR3: CASTKGQANEKLFF. The CDR3 coding sequence is TGTGCCAGCACCAAGGGACAGGCTAATGAAAAACTGTTTTTT. Full variable domain (missing parts from reference TRBV7-8 and TRBJ1-4): GAGVSQSPRYKVAKRGQDVALRCDPISGHVSLFWYQQALGQGPEFLTYFQNEAQLDKSGLPSDRFFAERPEGSVSTLKIQRTQQEDSAVYLCASTKGQANEKLFFGSGTQLSVL.

The chain combines TRBV5-1 with TRBJ1-1; D is unclear. The germline CDR1 and CDR2 sequences are SGHRS and YFSETQ. CDR3 length: 16 residues. V was pared by 0 bases and J by 7 bases, with 19 bases between. This CDR3 reads CASSLEMALVGGEAFF. CDR3 bases: TGCGCCAGCAGCTTGGAAATGGCTTTGGTAGGCGGTGAAGCTTTCTTT.

The chain couples TRBV7-8 to TRBJ1-5; possible D gene TRBD1, 6 bases. The CDR3 loop spans 15 amino acids. V lost 2 bases and J 4 bases, leaving 12 bases between the germline ends. The germline CDR1 and CDR2 sequences are SGHVS and FQNEAQ. The CDR3 DNA reads TGTGCCAGCAGCTTAAGTGGCAGGGGAAATCAGCCCCAGCATTTT. Protein sequence: CASSLSGRGNQPQHF.

The chain has TRBV10-3 and TRBJ1-5, with TRBD1 matching over 8 bases. J gave up 7 bases and V 10 bases, and 9 bases lay outside the gene matches. This CDR3 is built from 13 residues. The germline CDR1 and CDR2 sequences are ENHRY and SYGVKD. CDR3 coding DNA: TGTGCCACCGAACAGGACAGGGAACAGCCCCAGCATTTT. It translates to CATEQDREQPQHF.

The rearrangement links TRBV2 to TRBJ1-2; maybe TRBD1 (6 bases). Deletions cut 4 bases from V and 4 bases from J, with 16 bases between. The V gene's germline CDR1 is SNHLY and CDR2 FYNNEI. This CDR3 contains 15 residues. DNA of the CDR3: TGTGCCAGCAGTGTCAGACAGGAAACCTTCTATGGCTACACCTTC. It is translated as CASSVRQETFYGYTF.

This clone has only one observation. This chain joins TRBV24-1 and TRBJ1-2; possible D gene TRBD1, 6 bases. CDR3 length: 12 amino acids. V shed 1 base and J shed 8 bases, with 7 bases lying between them. CDR1 and CDR2 from the germline V gene are KGHDR and SFDVKD. The CDR3 nucleotides are TGTGCCACCAGTGATTTAGACAGGGGCTACACCTTC. Translating it yields CATSDLDRGYTF.

The chain joins TRBV7-6 to TRBJ2-7; D not certain. Germline V lookup: CDR1 SGHVS, CDR2 FNYEAQ. The CDR3 is made up of 13 amino acids. V lost 0 bases, J lost 6 bases, and 9 bases lay in between. The CDR3 sequence is CASSLALDREQYF. CDR3 nucleotides: TGTGCCAGCAGCTTAGCCCTAGACCGCGAGCAGTACTTC.

The CDR3 here is CASSQSVTGGLDGYTF. CDR3 DNA sequence: TGTGCCAGCAGCCAATCGGTCACAGGGGGCCTAGATGGCTACACCTTC. V is TRBV3-1 (or the pseudogene TRBV3-2) and J is TRBJ1-2, with 9 bases matching TRBD1. Unmatched junction bases numbered 10, after V lost 2 bases and J lost 6 bases. Germline V gene data show CDR1 as LGHDT and CDR2 as YNNKEL (reference sequence). There are 16 residues in the CDR3.

The chain links TRBV11-2 to TRBJ2-2, with a weak D call TRBD2 (5 bases). This CDR3 region has 14 residues. V lost 1 base and J 3 bases, leaving 6 bases between the germline ends. The germline V gene has CDR1 SGHAT and CDR2 FQNNGV. The CDR3 sequence: CASSLGEYTGELFF. In nucleotides, the CDR3 is TGTGCCAGCAGCTTAGGGGAGTACACCGGGGAGCTGTTTTTT.

The J gene is TRBJ2-2, the V gene TRBV2; D uncertain. Germline assignment: CDR1 SNHLY and CDR2 FYNNEI. V was shortened by 4 bases and J by 4 bases, with 10 bases between the two germline ends. This CDR3 contains 14 residues. CDR3 protein: CASSVTEFTGELFF. For the CDR3, the DNA is TGTGCCAGCAGTGTGACGGAGTTCACCGGGGAGCTGTTTTTT. Using reference TRBV2 and TRBJ2-2 for the parts outside the CDR3, the full variable domain is EPEVTQTPSHQVTQMGQEVILRCVPISNHLYFYWYRQILGQKVEFLVSFYNNEISEKSEIFDDQFSVERPDGSNFTLKIRSTKLEDSAMYFCASSVTEFTGELFFGEGSRLTVL.